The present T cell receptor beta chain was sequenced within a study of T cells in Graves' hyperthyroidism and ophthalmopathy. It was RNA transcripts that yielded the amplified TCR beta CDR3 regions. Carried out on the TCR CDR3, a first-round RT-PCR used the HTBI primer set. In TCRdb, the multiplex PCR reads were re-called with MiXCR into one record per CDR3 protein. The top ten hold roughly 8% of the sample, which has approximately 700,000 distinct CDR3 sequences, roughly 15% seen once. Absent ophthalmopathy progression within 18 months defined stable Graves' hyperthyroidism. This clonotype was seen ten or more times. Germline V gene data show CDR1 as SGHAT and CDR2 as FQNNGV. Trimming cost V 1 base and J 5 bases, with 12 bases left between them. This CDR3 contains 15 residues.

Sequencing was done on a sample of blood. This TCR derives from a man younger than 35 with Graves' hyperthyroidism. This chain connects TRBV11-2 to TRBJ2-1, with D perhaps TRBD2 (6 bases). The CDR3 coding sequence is TGTGCCAGCAGCTTAGGGCGGAGGGCCAACAATGAGCAGTTCTTC. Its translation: CASSLGRRANNEQFF.